Each of the 6 T cell receptor beta chains below was sequenced from the same sample in a study of siplizumab effects on memory and regulatory T cells. The method was immunoSEQ multiplex PCR; TCRdb's version includes in-frame clones alone and lacks a portion of them. The repertoire includes approximately 50,000 clones, roughly 92% of them detected once, and 17% sits in the top ten. The sequenced material came from CD8+ T cells sorted from blood. The receptors here all came from a human donor in good health.

Only one count was recorded for this clone. The J gene is TRBJ1-2, the V gene TRBV7-3; 7 bases are shared with TRBD1. The length of the CDR3 is 13 residues. V shed 5 bases, J shed 4 bases, and the junction held 4 bases outside the gene matches. Germline V lookup: CDR1 SGHTA, CDR2 FQGTGA. The CDR3 DNA reads as TGTGCCAGCAGCCCAGGGACAGCCTATGGCTACACCTTC. This encodes CASSPGTAYGYTF.

The chain employs TRBV6-1 and TRBJ2-7, with unresolved D. In germline, CDR1 is MNHNS, CDR2 SASEGT. The germline V and J ends were trimmed by 2 bases and 3 bases, with 8 bases remaining between them. The CDR3 length is 13 residues. The CDR3 DNA reads TGTGCCAGCAGTGAACACCCCCTCTACGAGCAGTACTTC. Encoded protein: CASSEHPLYEQYF.

V usage is TRBV4-1 and J usage is TRBJ1-3; D is uncertain. The length of the CDR3 is 15 residues. Germline CDR1 is MGHRA and CDR2 is YSYEKL. The V and J ends lost 0 bases and 1 base respectively, with 7 bases between them. The CDR3 sequence: CASSQDLGSGNTIYF. CDR3 nucleotide sequence: TGCGCCAGCAGCCAAGATCTTGGGTCTGGAAACACCATATATTTT.

The chain is built from TRBV13 and TRBJ2-3, with 8 bases matching TRBD2. CDR1 is PRHDT, CDR2 FYEKMQ, per germline (reference sequence). V lost 5 bases, J lost 2 bases, and 12 bases stayed unmatched. The CDR3 loop spans 17 amino acids. DNA for the CDR3: TGTGCCAGCAGCCAGGCGAATTTAGCGGGAAACACAGATACGCAGTATTTT. Amino acid sequence: CASSQANLAGNTDTQYF.

This clone was detected only once. The chain links TRBV9 to TRBJ2-1; possible D gene TRBD1, 5 bases. The CDR3 contains 14 residues. Germline lookup yields CDR1 SGDLS and CDR2 YYNGEE. Trimming took 0 bases from V and 6 from J, leaving 10 bases between them. The CDR3 is CASSVGQGFNEQFF. The CDR3 DNA follows: TGTGCCAGCAGCGTAGGTCAGGGCTTCAATGAGCAGTTCTTC.

This clone was observed a few times. V gene TRBV6-1 combines with J gene TRBJ1-5; no firm D call. The germline V gene has CDR1 MNHNS and CDR2 SASEGT. The CDR3 is made up of 15 amino acids. Deletions cut 2 bases from V and 3 bases from J, with 11 bases between. CDR3 residues: CASSEFFGDNQPQHF. The CDR3 DNA reads as TGTGCCAGCAGTGAATTTTTTGGGGACAATCAGCCCCAGCATTTT.